The T cell receptor beta chain described here comes from a study of blood T cell repertoires in COVID-19. The repertoire was sequenced with immunoSEQ multiplex PCR; TCRdb's copy has only in-frame clones and lacks some. In the table there are 200,000 or so clones, around 89% of which are singletons. The CDR3 runs 17 residues. Germline V gene lookup returns CDR1 LNHDA and CDR2 SQIVND (reference sequence). V trimming: 3 bases; J trimming: 2 bases; junction bases outside the gene matches: 10. The source is a man aged 70-80 years with acute or convalescent COVID-19. The rearrangement uses TRBV19 and TRBJ1-3; 7 positions match TRBD1. The specimen sequenced was peripheral blood. CDR3 in amino acids: CASSILAKGATGNTIYF. CDR3 coding DNA: TGTGCCAGTAGTATTCTTGCCAAGGGGGCCACTGGAAACACCATATATTTT.